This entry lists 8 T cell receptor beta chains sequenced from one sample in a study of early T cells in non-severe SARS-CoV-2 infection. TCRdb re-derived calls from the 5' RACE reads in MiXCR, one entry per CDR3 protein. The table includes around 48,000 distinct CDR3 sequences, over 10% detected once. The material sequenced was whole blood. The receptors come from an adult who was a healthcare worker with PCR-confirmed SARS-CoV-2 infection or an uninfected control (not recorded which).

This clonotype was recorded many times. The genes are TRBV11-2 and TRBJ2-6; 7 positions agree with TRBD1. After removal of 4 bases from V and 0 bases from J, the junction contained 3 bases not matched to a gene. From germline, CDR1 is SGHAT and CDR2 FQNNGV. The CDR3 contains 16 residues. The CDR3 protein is CASSWGQSSGANVLTF. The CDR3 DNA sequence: TGTGCCAGCAGCTGGGGACAGTCCTCTGGGGCCAACGTCCTGACTTTC. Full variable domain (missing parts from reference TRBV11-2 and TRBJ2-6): EAGVAQSPRYKIIEKRQSVAFWCNPISGHATLYWYQQILGQGPKLLIQFQNNGVVDDSQLPKDRFSAERLKGVDSTLKIQPAKLEDSAVYLCASSWGQSSGANVLTFGAGSRLTVL.

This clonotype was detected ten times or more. The CDR3 sequence: CASSMTGNYGYTF. The DNA for the CDR3 is TGTGCCAGCAGCATGACAGGGAACTATGGCTACACCTTC. The chain is built from TRBV11-3 and TRBJ1-2, with TRBD1 matching 7 bases. The germline V gene has CDR1 SGHNT and CDR2 YENEEA. The CDR3 is made up of 13 amino acids. Trimming removed 5 bases from V and 2 bases from J; junction bases left unmatched: 2.

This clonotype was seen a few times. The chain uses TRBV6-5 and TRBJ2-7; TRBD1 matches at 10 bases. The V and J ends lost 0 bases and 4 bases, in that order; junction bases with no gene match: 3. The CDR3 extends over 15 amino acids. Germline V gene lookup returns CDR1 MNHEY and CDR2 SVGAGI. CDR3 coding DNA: TGTGCCAGCAGTTACTCGGGACAGGGGCGGTACGAGCAGTACTTC. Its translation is CASSYSGQGRYEQYF.

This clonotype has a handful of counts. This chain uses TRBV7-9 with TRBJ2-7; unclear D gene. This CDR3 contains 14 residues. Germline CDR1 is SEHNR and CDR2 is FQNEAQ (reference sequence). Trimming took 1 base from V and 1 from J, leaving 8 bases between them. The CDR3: CASSLEQTSYEQYF. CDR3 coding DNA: TGTGCCAGCAGCTTAGAGCAGACGTCCTACGAGCAGTACTTC.

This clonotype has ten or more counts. CDR3 amino acids: CSVSHGRQGGARDTQYF. Written as DNA, the CDR3 is TGCAGCGTTTCACACGGAAGACAGGGTGGAGCACGAGATACGCAGTATTTT. V is TRBV29-1 and J is TRBJ2-3; 7 bases line up with TRBD1. The length of the CDR3 is 17 residues. V shed 5 bases and J 5 bases; nucleotides not matched to a gene: 19. CDR1 is SQVTM, CDR2 ANQGSEA, per germline.

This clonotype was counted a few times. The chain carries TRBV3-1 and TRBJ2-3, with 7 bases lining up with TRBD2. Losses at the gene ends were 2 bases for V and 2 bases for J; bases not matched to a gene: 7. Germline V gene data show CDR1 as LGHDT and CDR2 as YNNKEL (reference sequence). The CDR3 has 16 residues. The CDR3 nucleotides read TGTGCCAGCAGCCAAAATGAGGGAGGGTACACAGATACGCAGTATTTT. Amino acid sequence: CASSQNEGGYTDTQYF.

Written as DNA, the CDR3 is TGTGCCAGCAGTTTATTCCACGAGCAGTACTTC. Translation: CASSLFHEQYF. The chain links TRBV28 to TRBJ2-7; D is undetermined. Trimming stripped 1 base from V and 5 bases from J, with 3 bases between. CDR1 is MDHEN, CDR2 SYDVKM, per germline. The CDR3 extends over 11 amino acids.

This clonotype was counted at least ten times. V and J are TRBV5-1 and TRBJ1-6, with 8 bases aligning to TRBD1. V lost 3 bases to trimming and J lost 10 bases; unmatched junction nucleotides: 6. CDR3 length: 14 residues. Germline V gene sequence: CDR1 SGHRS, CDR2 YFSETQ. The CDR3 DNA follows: TGCGCCAGCAGCTCTGACAGGGGTGGCTCACCCCTCCACTTT. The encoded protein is CASSSDRGGSPLHF.